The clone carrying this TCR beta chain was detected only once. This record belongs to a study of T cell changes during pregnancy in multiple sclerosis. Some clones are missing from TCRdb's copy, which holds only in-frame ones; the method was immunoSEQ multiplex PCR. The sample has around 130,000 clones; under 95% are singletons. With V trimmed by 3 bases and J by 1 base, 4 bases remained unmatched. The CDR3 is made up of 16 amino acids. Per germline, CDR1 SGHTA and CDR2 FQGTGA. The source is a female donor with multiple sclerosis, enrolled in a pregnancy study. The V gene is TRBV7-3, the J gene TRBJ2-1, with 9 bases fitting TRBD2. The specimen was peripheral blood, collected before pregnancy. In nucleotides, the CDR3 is TGTGCCAGCAGCTTGGGCGGGGGGGGATCCTACAATGAGCAGTTCTTC. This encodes CASSLGGGGSYNEQFF.